This entry lists 28 T cell receptor beta chains sequenced from one sample in a study of cytomegalovirus exposure and HLA in healthy donors. The PCR employed 60 Vbeta primers together with 13 Jbeta primers. This table comes from immunoSEQ multiplex PCR, and its TCRdb copy is limited to in-frame clones, with some not included. The sample includes about 130,000 clones, around 72% seen only once; the top ten take approximately 3.8%. The sequencing sample was made of PBMCs. Every receptor here comes from a man younger than 40 in good health and CMV-seronegative.

A word on this clone: In the same sample, other DNA sequences code for this CDR3. This chain's CDR3 is CASSLENLAGDEQYF. For the CDR3, the DNA is TGTGCCAGCAGCTTAGAAAATCTAGCGGGGGACGAGCAGTACTTC. This sequence joins TRBV28 and TRBJ2-7, with 10 bases matching TRBD2. From germline, CDR1 is MDHEN and CDR2 SYDVKM. The CDR3 is 15 residues long. The junction had 10 bases not matched to a gene; V was cut back by 6 bases and J by 5 bases.

This chain links TRBV28 with TRBJ1-4; D gene uncertain. Germline V gene lookup returns CDR1 MDHEN and CDR2 SYDVKM. CDR3 length: 14 amino acids. V was trimmed by 9 bases and J by 7 bases, leaving 18 bases between them. CDR3 nucleotide sequence: TGTGCCAGTATACGGGTCGGATCGGTTGAAAAACTGTTTTTT. Its translation: CASIRVGSVEKLFF. Using reference TRBV28 and TRBJ1-4 for the parts outside the CDR3, the full variable domain is DVKVTQSSRYLVKRTGEKVFLECVQDMDHENMFWYRQDPGLGLRLIYFSYDVKMKEKGDIPEGYSVSREKKERFSLILESASTNQTSMYLCASIRVGSVEKLFFGSGTQLSVL.

The chain couples TRBV7-9 to TRBJ2-1; TRBD2 matches 8 bases. The CDR3 consists of 14 residues. The trim removed 5 bases at V and 6 bases at J, leaving 6 bases unmatched. Germline CDR1 reads SEHNR; CDR2 reads FQNEAQ (reference sequence). The CDR3 coding sequence is TGTGCCAGCAGCCTTGGCCTAGCGGGCAATGAGCAGTTCTTC. Residues: CASSLGLAGNEQFF.

V gene TRBV19 combines with J gene TRBJ1-2; the match to TRBD1 covers 8 bases. The germline V gene has CDR1 LNHDA and CDR2 SQIVND (reference sequence). The CDR3 contains 17 residues. Trimming took 5 bases from V and 2 from J; bases not matched to a gene: 13. The CDR3 protein is CASSEKWGQATNYGYTF. CDR3 bases: TGTGCCAGTAGTGAGAAGTGGGGACAGGCGACGAACTATGGCTACACCTTC. Based on the CDR3 plus reference TRBV19 and TRBJ1-2, the full variable domain is DGGITQSPKYLFRKEGQNVTLSCEQNLNHDAMYWYRQDPGQGLRLIYYSQIVNDFQKGDIAEGYSVSREKKESFPLTVTSAQKNPTAFYLCASSEKWGQATNYGYTFGSGTRLTVV.

This chain joins TRBV4-3 and TRBJ1-1; TRBD1 agrees at 7 bases. With 3 bases clipped from V and 1 base from J, the junction kept 5 bases outside the gene matches. Germline V lookup: CDR1 LGHNA, CDR2 YSLEER. CDR3 length: 15 amino acids. The CDR3 nucleotides read TGCGCCAGCAGCCAGAAACAGGGGTGGAACACTGAAGCTTTCTTT. It encodes CASSQKQGWNTEAFF.

V is TRBV2 and J is TRBJ2-2; weak D call: TRBD2 (6 bases). The CDR3 has 16 amino acids. The V gene's germline CDR1 is SNHLY and CDR2 FYNNEI. V dropped 4 bases and J dropped 6 bases, with 18 bases sitting between them. The CDR3 is CASSVRQGGFAGELFF. In DNA form, the CDR3 reads TGTGCCAGCAGTGTACGGCAGGGAGGCTTCGCCGGGGAGCTGTTTTTT.

The gene calls are TRBV6-6 and TRBJ1-5; TRBD1 is a possible D gene (6 bases). This CDR3 is 15 amino acids long. The germline V and J ends were trimmed by 6 bases and 1 base, with 13 bases remaining between them. CDR1 is MNHNY and CDR2 is SVGAGI in the germline V gene (reference sequence). The CDR3 nucleotides read TGTGCCAGCAGAAACACCGACAGGAGCAATCAGCCCCAGCATTTT. Encoded protein: CASRNTDRSNQPQHF.

The chain recombines TRBV11-2 with TRBJ2-2; possibly TRBD2 for D (7 bases). This CDR3 spans 17 amino acids. The germline V gene encodes CDR1 SGHAT and CDR2 FQNNGV. The V and J ends lost 5 bases and 7 bases respectively, with 23 bases between them. CDR3 sequence reads: CASSPLGGGLDDGELFF. As DNA, the CDR3 is TGTGCCAGCAGCCCGCTGGGGGGGGGCTTGGATGACGGGGAGCTGTTTTTT.

This clone showed up just a few times. The chain carries TRBV5-6 and TRBJ2-1, with a tentative D call TRBD2 (6 bases). The CDR3 length is 15 residues. The ends were cut back, 7 bases at V and 0 bases at J, with 14 bases in the middle. Germline V gene data show CDR1 as SGHDT and CDR2 as YYEEEE. Written as DNA, the CDR3 is TGTGCCAGCGGGGATAGCGGAGTCTCCTACAATGAGCAGTTCTTC. Its translation is CASGDSGVSYNEQFF.

This clone was counted between two and nine times. DNA of the CDR3: TGTGCCAGCAGCCCTAGTTCCGGACTAGCCGTCTTGTACTTC. Its translation is CASSPSSGLAVLYF. This sequence joins TRBV7-8 and TRBJ2-5; the match to TRBD2 covers 8 bases. Germline CDR1 reads SGHVS; CDR2 reads FQNEAQ. This CDR3 spans 14 amino acids. Losses at the gene ends were 5 bases for V and 13 bases for J; bases not matched to a gene: 15.

This rearrangement joins TRBV6-1 to TRBJ1-2, with a weak D call TRBD1 (6 bases). V lost 6 bases and J lost 8, with 22 bases in between. Germline CDR1 MNHNS, CDR2 SASEGT. The CDR3 has 15 amino acids. The chain's CDR3 is CASSSRSLRGGGYTF. CDR3 in DNA: TGTGCCAGCAGCTCACGAAGTCTCAGGGGCGGGGGCTACACCTTC.

The V and J genes are TRBV5-1 and TRBJ1-2; TRBD1 matches 9 bases. J gave up 7 bases and V 1 base, and 5 bases lay outside the gene matches. The CDR3 spans 14 residues. Germline values: CDR1 SGHRS, CDR2 YFSETQ. CDR3 loop: CASSLSQTGGGYTF. The CDR3 nucleotides read TGCGCCAGCAGCTTGTCCCAGACAGGGGGTGGCTACACCTTC.

This chain connects TRBV10-2 to TRBJ2-3, with 11 bases identical to TRBD2. This CDR3 is built from 16 residues. Germline V gene lookup returns CDR1 WSHSY and CDR2 SAAADI. Unmatched junction bases numbered 4, after V lost 4 bases and J lost 1 base. This CDR3 is CASSVDSGGGTDTQYF. DNA of the CDR3: TGCGCCAGCAGTGTTGATAGCGGGGGGGGCACAGATACGCAGTATTTT.

This clone showed up just a few times. The gene calls are TRBV7-8 and TRBJ1-2, with D maybe TRBD1 (5 bases). Germline V gene sequence: CDR1 SGHVS, CDR2 FQNEAQ. This CDR3 is 12 amino acids long. V was shortened by 5 bases and J by 6 bases, with 10 bases between the two germline ends. The CDR3 reads CASSAGGDGYTF. DNA of the CDR3: TGTGCCAGCAGCGCGGGAGGGGATGGCTACACCTTC. Full variable domain (rest looked up from reference TRBV7-8 and TRBJ1-2): GAGVSQSPRYKVAKRGQDVALRCDPISGHVSLFWYQQALGQGPEFLTYFQNEAQLDKSGLPSDRFFAERPEGSVSTLKIQRTQQEDSAVYLCASSAGGDGYTFGSGTRLTVV.

This clone showed up just a few times. Different DNA sequences within this sample yield the same CDR3. The CDR3, as DNA: TGTGCCAGTAGACAGGGGGGCACAGATACGCAGTATTTT. Its protein product is CASRQGGTDTQYF. The rearrangement joins TRBV19 to TRBJ2-3, with TRBD1 identical over 8 bases. This CDR3 has 13 residues. CDR1 and CDR2 from the germline V gene are LNHDA and SQIVND (reference sequence). The V gene end was trimmed by 6 bases and the J gene end by 1 base; junction bases not matched to a gene: 0. Variable domain in full (rest from reference TRBV19 and TRBJ2-3): DGGITQSPKYLFRKEGQNVTLSCEQNLNHDAMYWYRQDPGQGLRLIYYSQIVNDFQKGDIAEGYSVSREKKESFPLTVTSAQKNPTAFYLCASRQGGTDTQYFGPGTRLTVL.

V and J are TRBV6-4 and TRBJ2-7; D is perhaps TRBD2 (6 bases). CDR3 length: 13 residues. V lost 3 bases and J 9 bases, leaving 15 bases between the germline ends. Germline CDR1 and CDR2: MRHNA and SNTAGT. CDR3 in amino acids: CASSERRTTMQYF. The CDR3, as DNA: TGTGCCAGCAGTGAGCGGCGGACTACGATGCAGTACTTC.

The rearrangement joins TRBV5-6 to TRBJ2-1, with TRBD2 matching over 8 bases. The trim removed 4 bases at V and 8 bases at J, leaving 20 bases unmatched. The CDR3 runs 18 residues. Germline lookup yields CDR1 SGHDT and CDR2 YYEEEE. CDR3 bases: TGTGCCAGCAGCCTTGCGGCCGGTGGCGGGGGGAGAGCCTATGAGCAGTTCTTC. This codes for CASSLAAGGGGRAYEQFF.

This clone has only a few counts. This chain connects TRBV27 to TRBJ2-7, with TRBD1 identical over 7 bases. The CDR3 length is 15 residues. The J segment lost 6 bases and the V segment lost 2 bases, leaving 10 bases of the junction unmatched. In germline, CDR1 is MNHEY, CDR2 SMNVEV (reference sequence). CDR3 amino acids: CASSLPGQVGAEQYF. The CDR3 nucleotides read TGTGCCAGCAGTTTACCAGGACAGGTTGGAGCCGAGCAGTACTTC.

This chain uses TRBV5-4 with TRBJ2-3, with a possible D match to TRBD1 (5 bases). Trimming stripped 1 base from V and 6 bases from J, with 12 bases between. Germline CDR1 and CDR2: SGHNT and YYREEE (reference sequence). CDR3 length equals 14 residues. The CDR3 DNA reads as TGTGCCAGCAGCTTGAATCAGGGTACCGATACGCAGTATTTT. The encoded protein is CASSLNQGTDTQYF.

The V call is TRBV7-3, the J call TRBJ2-3; D might be TRBD2 (5 bases). Trimming pared 5 bases from V and 11 bases from J, leaving 17 bases between. CDR1 SGHTA and CDR2 FQGTGA come from the germline V gene. The CDR3 is made up of 13 amino acids. As DNA, the CDR3 is TGTGCCAGCAGCCACACTGGCTACGAGGGGCAGTATTTT. This sequence encodes CASSHTGYEGQYF.

The chain links TRBV5-6 to TRBJ2-1, with TRBD2 matching 12 bases. V gave up 2 bases and J gave up 5 bases; unmatched junction bases: 5. The germline V gene has CDR1 SGHDT and CDR2 YYEEEE. The CDR3 length is 16 residues. CDR3 protein: CASSLGLAGLHNEQFF. The CDR3 region has the DNA TGTGCCAGCAGCTTAGGACTAGCGGGGTTACACAATGAGCAGTTCTTC. Full variable domain (rest looked up from reference TRBV5-6 and TRBJ2-1): DAGVTQSPTHLIKTRGQQVTLRCSPKSGHDTVSWYQQALGQGPQFIFQYYEEEERQRGNFPDRFSGHQFPNYSSELNVNALLLGDSALYLCASSLGLAGLHNEQFFGPGTRLTVL.

The V and J genes are TRBV28 and TRBJ1-5; 8 bases are a match to TRBD1. The CDR3 is 16 residues long. Trimming cost V 2 bases and J 4 bases; bases outside gene matches: 7. Germline V lookup: CDR1 MDHEN, CDR2 SYDVKM. In DNA, the CDR3 is TGTGCCAGCAGTTTAAGCCCCGACAGGGGTAATCAGCCCCAGCATTTT. It specifies CASSLSPDRGNQPQHF. The full variable domain, its missing parts supplied by reference TRBV28 and TRBJ1-5, is DVKVTQSSRYLVKRTGEKVFLECVQDMDHENMFWYRQDPGLGLRLIYFSYDVKMKEKGDIPEGYSVSREKKERFSLILESASTNQTSMYLCASSLSPDRGNQPQHFGDGTRLSIL.

The V and J genes are TRBV9 and TRBJ1-1, with D maybe TRBD1 (5 bases). Germline CDR1 SGDLS, CDR2 YYNGEE. With 0 bases removed from V and 1 base from J, the gap between germline ends came to 7 bases. The CDR3 spans 14 residues. The CDR3 sequence is CASSVGGQNTEAFF. The DNA for the CDR3 is TGTGCCAGCAGCGTAGGAGGACAGAACACTGAAGCTTTCTTT.

The rearrangement joins TRBV11-2 to TRBJ2-3; 8 bases match TRBD2. The germline gives CDR1 SGHAT, CDR2 FQNNGV. V dropped 4 bases and J dropped 6; count of bases not matched to a gene: 9. This CDR3 has 15 amino acids. This CDR3 reads CASSYNGGAADTQYF. The CDR3 DNA reads TGTGCCAGCAGCTACAACGGGGGGGCCGCGGATACGCAGTATTTT.

CDR3 in DNA: TGCGCCAGCAGCTTGGCAATTGGGGGGGCCGAGGTAACAGATACGCAGTATTTT. Translation gives CASSLAIGGAEVTDTQYF. The V gene is TRBV5-1, the J gene TRBJ2-3; maybe TRBD2 (7 bases). V dropped 0 bases and J dropped 3 bases, with 20 bases sitting between them. Germline-derived CDR1 and CDR2 are SGHRS and YFSETQ. The CDR3 covers 18 residues. The full variable domain, its missing parts supplied by reference TRBV5-1 and TRBJ2-3, is KAGVTQTPRYLIKTRGQQVTLSCSPISGHRSVSWYQQTPGQGLQFLFEYFSETQRNKGNFPGRFSGRQFSNSRSEMNVSTLELGDSALYLCASSLAIGGAEVTDTQYFGPGTRLTVL.

CDR3 nucleotide sequence: TGTGCCAGCAGTCCCAACTTAGGACAGGCGGGTAATGAAAAACTGTTTTTT. This codes for CASSPNLGQAGNEKLFF. The chain links TRBV27 to TRBJ1-4; 7 nucleotides match TRBD1. The CDR3 runs 17 residues. Germline V gene lookup returns CDR1 MNHEY and CDR2 SMNVEV (reference sequence). The V gene end was trimmed by 5 bases and the J gene end by 4 bases; junction bases not matched to a gene: 13.

The chain links TRBV21-1 to TRBJ1-2; the D call in the table, TRBD1, was not verified against the DNA. TRBV21-1 is classified as a pseudogene. The CDR3 is 15 residues long. As DNA, the CDR3 is TGTGCCAGCAGCAAGTCCCGGGACAGGCACTATGGCTACACCTTC. As protein: CASSKSRDRHYGYTF.

V is TRBV5-1 and J is TRBJ1-2; D uncertain. Trimming stripped 4 bases from V and 7 bases from J, with 20 bases between. The CDR3 loop spans 15 amino acids. Germline assignment: CDR1 SGHRS and CDR2 YFSETQ. The CDR3 DNA follows: TGCGCCAGCAGCCTCCTCGTGAAACCAGATGGTGGCTACACCTTC. It translates to CASSLLVKPDGGYTF.